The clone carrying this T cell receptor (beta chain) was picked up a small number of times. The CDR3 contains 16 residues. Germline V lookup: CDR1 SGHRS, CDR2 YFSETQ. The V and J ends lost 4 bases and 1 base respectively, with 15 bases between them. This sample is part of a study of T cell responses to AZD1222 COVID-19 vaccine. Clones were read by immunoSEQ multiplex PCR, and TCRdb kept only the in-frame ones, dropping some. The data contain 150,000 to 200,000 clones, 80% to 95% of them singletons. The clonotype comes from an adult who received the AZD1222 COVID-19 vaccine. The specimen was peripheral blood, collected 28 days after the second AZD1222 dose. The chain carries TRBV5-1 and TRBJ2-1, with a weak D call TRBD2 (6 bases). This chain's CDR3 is CASSPIADASYNEQFF. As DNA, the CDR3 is TGCGCCAGCAGCCCGATAGCGGACGCGTCCTACAATGAGCAGTTCTTC.